These 26 T cell receptor beta chains were sequenced from one sample in a study of cytomegalovirus exposure and HLA in healthy donors. PCR was performed using 60 Vbeta and 13 Jbeta primers. Measured with immunoSEQ multiplex PCR; TCRdb has only the in-frame clones, and not every one. The table records 120,000 to 150,000 clones, 70% to 80% of them present only once. Source material: PBMCs. These receptors were collected from a woman aged 50 to 60 in good health and CMV-seropositive.

The chain has TRBV1 and TRBJ1-3; TRBD1 reflects the table's D call only, with no check against the DNA. TRBV1 is described as a pseudogene. This CDR3 region has 17 residues. CDR3 residues: CTSSQDVDTSSGNTIYF. The CDR3 nucleotides read TGCACCAGCAGCCAAGATGTAGACACCTCCTCTGGAAACACCATATATTTT.

Points on this clone: One junction end disagrees with the germline gene, perhaps due to a read error. The rearrangement uses TRBV6-5 and TRBJ2-3; 9 nucleotides align to TRBD2. From germline, CDR1 is MNHEY and CDR2 SVGAGI. This CDR3 spans 14 amino acids. In DNA form, the CDR3 reads TGTGCCAGCAGTACGGGGACTAGCAGAGATACGCAGTATTTT. Translation: CASSTGTSRDTQYF.

V gene TRBV19 combines with J gene TRBJ2-1; D is possibly TRBD1 (6 bases). Trimming cost V 3 bases and J 8 bases, with 17 bases left between them. The CDR3 is 15 residues long. Per the germline V gene, CDR1 is LNHDA and CDR2 is SQIVND (reference sequence). CDR3 region: CASSITPSAGDEQFF. CDR3 bases: TGTGCCAGTAGTATTACCCCTTCGGCAGGGGATGAGCAGTTCTTC.

The chain is built from TRBV7-2 and TRBJ1-4, with 9 bases identical to TRBD1. Per germline, CDR1 SGHTA and CDR2 FQGNSA. After removal of 5 bases from V and 4 bases from J, the junction contained 5 bases not matched to a gene. The CDR3 has 15 amino acids. CDR3 nucleotides: TGTGCCAGCAGCCTACAGGGGGCCTATAATGAAAAACTGTTTTTT. This encodes CASSLQGAYNEKLFF.

This chain joins TRBV20-1 and TRBJ2-5, with D perhaps TRBD1 (6 bases). The J call may be mistaken, given a closer DNA end match to TRBJ2-7. Germline CDR1 and CDR2: DFQATT and SNEGSKA (reference sequence). This CDR3 contains 11 residues. The chain's CDR3 is CSVDRTYEQYF. The CDR3 bases are TGCAGCGTAGACAGGACCTACGAGCAGTACTTC.

Only one count was recorded for this clone. The CDR3, as DNA: TGTGCCATCAGTCCAGGCGGGTTTGAGGACTATGGCTACACCTTC. This codes for CAISPGGFEDYGYTF. The chain carries TRBV10-3 and TRBJ1-2, with D unresolved. V lost 5 bases, J lost 3 bases, and 16 bases lay in between. Per the germline V gene, CDR1 is ENHRY and CDR2 is SYGVKD. The CDR3 loop spans 15 amino acids.

The V gene is TRBV5-1, the J gene TRBJ2-3; the D gene is possibly TRBD1 (6 bases). The CDR3 length is 16 residues. V shed 1 base and J shed 5 bases, with 17 bases lying between them. CDR1 and CDR2 from the germline V gene are SGHRS and YFSETQ. CDR3 sequence reads: CASSLSMAGDRDTQYF. As DNA, the CDR3 is TGCGCCAGCAGCTTGTCTATGGCAGGGGATAGAGATACGCAGTATTTT.

The chain recombines TRBV5-6 with TRBJ1-1, with 7 bases that match TRBD1. Per germline, CDR1 SGHDT and CDR2 YYEEEE. This CDR3 spans 15 amino acids. V was clipped by 3 bases and J by 3 bases; unmatched bases: 8. The CDR3 protein is CASSSGQVGDTEAFF. CDR3 nucleotide sequence: TGTGCCAGCAGCTCCGGACAGGTGGGGGACACTGAAGCTTTCTTT.

V is TRBV7-8 and J is TRBJ1-6; 7 bases line up with TRBD1. The CDR3 covers 17 residues. The V segment lost 4 bases and the J segment 2 bases; nucleotides outside the gene matches: 8. Germline CDR1 is SGHVS and CDR2 is FQNEAQ. CDR3 sequence (DNA): TGTGCCAGCAGCTCGACCCGACAGGGCCCCTATAATTCACCCCTCCACTTT. Protein product: CASSSTRQGPYNSPLHF.

V gene TRBV5-1 combines with J gene TRBJ1-1, with D perhaps TRBD1 (5 bases). Germline CDR1 SGHRS, CDR2 YFSETQ. The germline V and J ends were trimmed by 3 bases and 5 bases, with 17 bases remaining between them. The CDR3 covers 15 residues. The CDR3 nucleotides are TGCGCCAGCAGCTCTACAGGCGGTTCCTATACTGAAGCTTTCTTT. It yields the protein CASSSTGGSYTEAFF.

The count of this clone is one. The chain is built from TRBV11-2 and TRBJ2-1; 10 positions match TRBD2. The CDR3 loop spans 16 amino acids. J lost 4 bases, V lost 4 bases, and 7 bases had no gene match. Germline V gene lookup returns CDR1 SGHAT and CDR2 FQNNGV. CDR3: CASSSNLAGGYNEQFF. The CDR3 coding sequence is TGTGCCAGCAGCTCGAATTTAGCGGGGGGTTACAATGAGCAGTTCTTC.

This chain connects TRBV7-3 to TRBJ2-7; 10 bases fit TRBD2. J lost 2 bases, V lost 6 bases, and 4 bases had no gene match. This CDR3 contains 14 residues. CDR1 is SGHTA, CDR2 FQGTGA, per germline. CDR3 DNA sequence: TGTGCCAGCAGTTCTAGCGGGGGAGCCTACGAGCAGTACTTC. It is translated as CASSSSGGAYEQYF.

The V gene is TRBV6-1, the J gene TRBJ1-6; D call uncertain. The V end was cut by 10 bases, the J end by 8 bases, with 18 bases between. Germline V CDR1 and CDR2: MNHNS, SASEGT. CDR3 length: 14 residues. The CDR3 loop reads CATRGDRDDSPLHF. For the CDR3, the DNA is TGTGCCACCCGCGGGGATAGGGATGATTCACCCCTCCACTTT.

The rearrangement uses TRBV11-3 and TRBJ2-3, with 9 bases that match TRBD2. From germline, CDR1 is SGHNT and CDR2 YENEEA. CDR3 length: 15 amino acids. Germline trimming cut 2 bases from V and 4 bases from J; bases unmatched to any gene: 4. For the CDR3, the DNA is TGTGCCAGCAGCTTATTGCGGGGGGGCGCAGATACGCAGTATTTT. Residues: CASSLLRGGADTQYF.

The chain uses TRBV29-1 and TRBJ2-5; TRBD1 matches 9 bases. This CDR3 spans 12 amino acids. With 4 bases clipped from V and 5 bases from J, the junction kept 2 bases outside the gene matches. CDR1 SQVTM and CDR2 ANQGSEA come from the germline V gene. The CDR3 spells CSVVGTGETQYF. CDR3 bases: TGCAGCGTTGTCGGGACAGGGGAGACCCAGTACTTC.

The rearrangement uses TRBV6-5 and TRBJ2-3; TRBD2 might be the D (6 bases). The germline gives CDR1 MNHEY, CDR2 SVGAGI. V was cut by 0 bases and J by 2 bases, with 9 bases left in between. There are 15 residues in the CDR3. This CDR3 is CASSYSGGYTDTQYF. CDR3 bases: TGTGCCAGCAGTTACTCGGGGGGATACACAGATACGCAGTATTTT.

J is TRBJ2-2 and V is TRBV9; D may be TRBD2 (6 bases). Trimming removed 6 bases at V and 0 bases at J, with 12 bases between. This CDR3 spans 15 amino acids. Germline V gene data show CDR1 as SGDLS and CDR2 as YYNGEE. The CDR3 DNA reads TGTGCCAGCATCGGAGGGGCGCCGAACACCGGGGAGCTGTTTTTT. Its protein product is CASIGGAPNTGELFF.

The chain's CDR3 is CASSLGTSEETQYF. DNA of the CDR3: TGTGCCAGCAGCTTAGGAACTAGCGAAGAGACCCAGTACTTC. The chain links TRBV7-3 to TRBJ2-5, with TRBD2 identical over 7 bases. The CDR3 loop spans 14 amino acids. V shed 2 bases and J 3 bases; nucleotides not matched to a gene: 3. CDR1 and CDR2 from the germline V gene are SGHTA and FQGTGA.

The genes are TRBV4-1 and TRBJ1-1; tentative D call: TRBD1 (6 bases). V was shortened by 1 base and J by 0 bases, with 9 bases between the two germline ends. Germline V CDR1 and CDR2: MGHRA, YSYEKL. The CDR3 is 15 residues long. CDR3 DNA: TGCGCCAGCAGCCAAGGACAGGCCCTGAACACTGAAGCTTTCTTT. Residues: CASSQGQALNTEAFF.

The chain uses TRBV6-4 and TRBJ1-1; D remains unclear. Trimming left V 2 bases short and J 3 bases short, with 13 bases between. Per germline, CDR1 MRHNA and CDR2 SNTAGT. The CDR3 contains 15 residues. The CDR3 DNA follows: TGTGCCAGCAGTGACAAGAACTTCCCCGACACTGAAGCTTTCTTT. Translated, it gives CASSDKNFPDTEAFF.

The V call is TRBV29-1, the J call TRBJ2-7; 7 nucleotides align to TRBD1. Trimming took 4 bases from V and 5 from J; bases not matched to a gene: 5. The V gene's germline CDR1 is SQVTM and CDR2 ANQGSEA. The CDR3 sequence is 12 residues long. The chain's CDR3 is CSVGQGEHEQYF. CDR3 nucleotide sequence: TGCAGCGTTGGACAGGGTGAGCACGAGCAGTACTTC.

V usage is TRBV4-1 and J usage is TRBJ1-2; possibly TRBD1 for D (5 bases). CDR1 is MGHRA and CDR2 is YSYEKL in the germline V gene. The V end lost 6 bases, the J end lost 3 bases, and 8 bases lay between the germline ends. The CDR3 extends over 12 amino acids. The CDR3 bases are TGCGCCAGCAGAGGCAGGGACTATGGCTACACCTTC. Its translation: CASRGRDYGYTF.

This sequence joins TRBV7-2 and TRBJ1-3; D unresolved. CDR3 length: 15 amino acids. The V gene lost 6 bases and the J gene lost 2 bases, with 14 bases spanning the gap. In germline, CDR1 is SGHTA, CDR2 FQGNSA. The CDR3 nucleotides are TGTGCCAGCAGTTCTAGGCTCTTTCCTGGAAACACCATATATTTT. This codes for CASSSRLFPGNTIYF. Based on the CDR3 plus reference TRBV7-2 and TRBJ1-3, the full variable domain is GAGVSQSPSNKVTEKGKDVELRCDPISGHTALYWYRQSLGQGLEFLIYFQGNSAPDKSGLPSDRFSAERTGGSVSTLTIQRTQQEDSAVYLCASSSRLFPGNTIYFGEGSWLTVV.

Worth noting for this clone: Other DNA variants within this sample encode the same CDR3. The chain carries TRBV29-1 and TRBJ1-5; perhaps TRBD1 as D (5 bases). Trimming left V 4 bases short and J 1 base short, with 8 bases between. The CDR3 is 13 residues long. CDR1 and CDR2 from the germline V gene are SQVTM and ANQGSEA. CDR3 residues: CSVGQGSNQPQHF. CDR3 DNA: TGCAGCGTTGGTCAGGGAAGCAATCAGCCCCAGCATTTT.

The CDR3 sequence: CASSKRDRVAYEQYF. CDR3 in DNA: TGTGCCAGCAGCAAAAGGGACAGGGTGGCATACGAGCAGTACTTC. V usage is TRBV11-2 and J usage is TRBJ2-7; 9 bases line up with TRBD1. This CDR3 contains 15 residues. The V and J ends lost 5 bases and 4 bases, in that order; junction bases with no gene match: 9. Looked up from germline, CDR1 is SGHAT and CDR2 is FQNNGV.

The rearrangement links TRBV2 to TRBJ1-5; TRBD1 matches at 8 bases. Germline values: CDR1 SNHLY, CDR2 FYNNEI. CDR3 length: 16 amino acids. Trimming at V came to 3 bases and at J to 1 base, leaving 5 bases not matched to a gene. The CDR3 bases are TGTGCCAGCAGTGACCTAAGGACAGGGAGCAATCAGCCCCAGCATTTT. Its translation: CASSDLRTGSNQPQHF.